This T cell receptor beta chain was sequenced for a study of T cell responses to AZD1222 COVID-19 vaccine. The study's findings and limits: Elevations in Spike-specific TCR breadth and depth followed administration of two AZD1222 doses. The sample set comprised mostly white British donors with more females, and clonal diversity was possibly underestimated. Researchers report vaccine-associated CD4 TCRs spanning spike, with dominance at 160-218 and 743-854. Unmutated variant regions reportedly attract nearly half of all spike-specific TCRs.

Germline assignment: CDR1 LGHDT and CDR2 YNNKEL (reference sequence). V was pared by 1 base and J by 8 bases, with 5 bases of the junction left unmatched. This CDR3 has 17 residues. Worth noting for this clone: Its antigen remains unknown.

Produced via immunoSEQ multiplex PCR; TCRdb's table is partial and in-frame only. The sample carries approximately 150,000 clones, approximately 92% recorded once. This material consisted of peripheral blood, taken on day 0 of AZD1222 vaccination. This clonotype originated in an adult in good health. J is TRBJ2-1 and V is TRBV3-1 (or the pseudogene TRBV3-2); 16 bases map to TRBD2. CDR3 sequence (DNA): TGTGCCAGCAGCCAAGGGGGACTAGCGGGAGGGCCGGATGAGCAGTTCTTC. Translation gives CASSQGGLAGGPDEQFF.